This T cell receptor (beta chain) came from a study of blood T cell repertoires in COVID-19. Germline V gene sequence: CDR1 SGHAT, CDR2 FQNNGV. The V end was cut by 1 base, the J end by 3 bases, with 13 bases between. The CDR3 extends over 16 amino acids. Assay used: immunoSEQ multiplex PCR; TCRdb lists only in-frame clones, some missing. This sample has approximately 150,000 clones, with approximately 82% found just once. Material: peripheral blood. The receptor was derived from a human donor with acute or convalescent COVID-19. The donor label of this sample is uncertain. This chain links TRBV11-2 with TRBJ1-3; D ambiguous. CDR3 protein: CASSLGLPGIGNTIYF. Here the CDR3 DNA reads TGTGCCAGCAGCTTAGGTCTCCCGGGAATTGGAAACACCATATATTTT.